The next 29 T cell receptor beta chains were all read from a single sample in a study of blood T cell repertoires in COVID-19. Sequencing used immunoSEQ multiplex PCR; TCRdb keeps in-frame clones, though not all of them. Among tens of thousands of clones listed, 78% were seen once. The sample consisted of peripheral blood. These receptors were taken from a human donor in a cohort sampled during active COVID-19.

The chain couples TRBV4-3 to TRBJ1-1; no clear D. This CDR3 contains 15 residues. CDR1 LGHNA and CDR2 YSLEER come from the germline V gene. V lost 0 bases and J 1 base, leaving 9 bases between the germline ends. The DNA for the CDR3 is TGCGCCAGCAGCCAAGATCGGAGCGGGAACACTGAAGCTTTCTTT. It codes for CASSQDRSGNTEAFF.

The chain recombines TRBV3-1 (or the pseudogene TRBV3-2) with TRBJ2-7, with 11 positions matching TRBD2. Germline V lookup: CDR1 LGHDT, CDR2 YNNKEL (reference sequence). CDR3 size: 15 residues. Trimming removed 3 bases from V and 4 bases from J; junction bases left unmatched: 5. CDR3 sequence (DNA): TGTGCCAGCAGCCACGGGACTAGCGGAGGATACGAGCAGTACTTC. Its translation is CASSHGTSGGYEQYF.

This chain connects TRBV13 to TRBJ1-1, with a tentative D call TRBD1 (5 bases). CDR1 is PRHDT, CDR2 FYEKMQ, per germline (reference sequence). V was cut by 2 bases and J by 3 bases, with 13 bases left in between. The CDR3 is made up of 15 amino acids. Here the CDR3 DNA reads TGTGCCAGCAGCTTAAGCCTCTCGGGGGACACTGAAGCTTTCTTT. Its translation: CASSLSLSGDTEAFF.

As DNA, the CDR3 is TGTGCCAGCAGTTACCCCCCAGGGGAGTACACTGAAGCTTTCTTT. This encodes CASSYPPGEYTEAFF. The genes are TRBV6-2 or TRBV6-3 and TRBJ1-1, with D maybe TRBD1 (6 bases). There are 15 residues in the CDR3. V was clipped by 2 bases and J by 3 bases, with 13 bases between them. Germline assignment: CDR1 MNHEY and CDR2 SVGEGT.

This clone has a single count. J is TRBJ2-7 and V is TRBV12-3 or TRBV12-4; D is perhaps TRBD1 (5 bases). V lost 1 base and J 2 bases, leaving 6 bases between the germline ends. This CDR3 comprises 13 residues. In nucleotides, the CDR3 is TGTGCCAGCAGTTTAGGACAGACCTACGAGCAGTACTTC. This sequence encodes CASSLGQTYEQYF.

The CDR3 DNA reads TGTGCCAGCACTGGGGGGGGTAATGAGCAGTTCTTC. Its translation: CASTGGGNEQFF. The chain has TRBV7-8 and TRBJ2-1; 7 bases line up with TRBD2. The germline V gene encodes CDR1 SGHVS and CDR2 FQNEAQ. The V and J ends lost 7 bases and 7 bases, in that order; junction bases with no gene match: 4. CDR3 length: 12 residues.

This clone has ten or more counts. The junction departs from germline at one end; a sequencing error may be responsible. The J gene is TRBJ2-7, the V gene TRBV5-1; 10 bases line up with TRBD1. The CDR3 extends over 14 amino acids. Germline CDR1 and CDR2: SGHRS and YFSETQ. The CDR3 region is CASSRGQGRWVNVF. CDR3 sequence (DNA): TGCGCCAGCAGCAGGGGACAGGGGAGGTGGGTTAATGTCTTC.

The J gene is TRBJ1-5, the V gene TRBV5-8; D may be TRBD1 (5 bases). V lost 0 bases and J 2 bases, leaving 12 bases between the germline ends. From germline, CDR1 is SGHTS and CDR2 YDEGEE. The CDR3 spans 16 residues. CDR3 protein: CASSLAGRYGNQPQHF. In DNA form, the CDR3 reads TGTGCCAGCAGCTTGGCAGGGCGATATGGCAATCAGCCCCAGCATTTT.

The rearrangement links TRBV6-6 to TRBJ1-5; the D is unclear. Germline V CDR1 and CDR2: MNHNY, SVGAGI (reference sequence). The V end lost 3 bases, the J end lost 7 bases, and 10 bases lay between the germline ends. The length of the CDR3 is 13 residues. The CDR3 region has the DNA TGTGCCAGCAGTTATCCGGTTCTCCAGCCCCAGCATTTT. This gives the protein CASSYPVLQPQHF.

The sample holds a few counts of this clone. V and J are TRBV5-4 and TRBJ1-2; 11 positions match TRBD1. V was pared by 3 bases and J by 4 bases, with 8 bases of the junction left unmatched. From germline, CDR1 is SGHNT and CDR2 YYREEE (reference sequence). The CDR3 is 16 amino acids. CDR3: CASSSISGTGGYGYTF. DNA for the CDR3: TGTGCCAGCAGCTCGATCTCCGGGACAGGGGGCTATGGCTACACCTTC.

This clone came up a few times. V and J are TRBV2 and TRBJ1-5; 7 nucleotides align to TRBD1. Unmatched junction bases numbered 12, after V lost 7 bases and J lost 6 bases. The CDR3 totals 15 residues. Germline V lookup: CDR1 SNHLY, CDR2 FYNNEI. CDR3 amino acids: CASIKQQGQGQPQHF. As DNA, the CDR3 is TGTGCCAGCATTAAACAACAGGGGCAAGGTCAGCCCCAGCATTTT.

V gene TRBV4-1 combines with J gene TRBJ1-5; 7 positions agree with TRBD1. The CDR3 totals 17 residues. Germline CDR1 and CDR2: MGHRA and YSYEKL. Trimming removed 0 bases from V and 0 bases from J; junction bases left unmatched: 5. The DNA of the CDR3 is TGCGCCAGCAGCCAAGAAGGGGGCAGGACTAGCAATCAGCCCCAGCATTTT. Translating gives CASSQEGGRTSNQPQHF.

The chain has TRBV5-4 and TRBJ1-2; 7 nucleotides agree with TRBD1. Germline CDR1 is SGHNT and CDR2 is YYREEE (reference sequence). The CDR3 covers 14 residues. V was pared by 2 bases and J by 4 bases, with 5 bases of the junction left unmatched. DNA of the CDR3: TGTGCCAGCAGCTTAAGAGGGGGCGGCTATGGCTACACCTTC. Amino acids: CASSLRGGGYGYTF.

The chain couples TRBV25-1 to TRBJ1-3, with D tentatively TRBD1 (6 bases). The CDR3 extends over 14 amino acids. Germline CDR1 and CDR2: MGHDK and SYGVNS. The V end lost 6 bases, the J end lost 3 bases, and 12 bases lay between the germline ends. This CDR3 reads CASSQDSLGNTIYF. The CDR3 nucleotides are TGTGCCAGCAGCCAGGACAGCCTTGGAAACACCATATATTTT.

The CDR3 here is CASSPSGLAGVNEQFF. The CDR3 nucleotides are TGTGCCAGCAGCCCGAGTGGGCTAGCGGGAGTAAATGAGCAGTTCTTC. The rearrangement uses TRBV7-8 and TRBJ2-1, with 10 bases that match TRBD2. CDR3 size: 16 residues. Germline V gives CDR1 SGHVS, CDR2 FQNEAQ. Trimming cost V 5 bases and J 7 bases; bases outside gene matches: 11.

The rearrangement joins TRBV4-2 to TRBJ2-7; TRBD2 matches 11 bases. The CDR3 is 18 residues long. The germline V gene encodes CDR1 LGHNA and CDR2 YNFKEQ. The trim removed 0 bases at V and 0 bases at J, leaving 7 bases unmatched. CDR3 sequence: CASSQDGIAGGSSYEQYF. In nucleotides, the CDR3 is TGTGCCAGCAGCCAAGATGGGATAGCGGGGGGGAGCTCCTACGAGCAGTACTTC.

The rearrangement links TRBV19 to TRBJ2-7; D is perhaps TRBD1 (6 bases). The germline V gene encodes CDR1 LNHDA and CDR2 SQIVND (reference sequence). V was clipped by 3 bases and J by 1 base, with 13 bases between them. The CDR3 consists of 15 residues. The CDR3, as DNA: TGTGCCAGTAGTATTCAGGGGCATCTTTCCTACGAGCAGTACTTC. Translating it yields CASSIQGHLSYEQYF.

The chain joins TRBV7-8 to TRBJ2-7; 7 bases are a match to TRBD1. CDR3 length: 15 amino acids. Germline trimming cut 0 bases from V and 0 bases from J; bases unmatched to any gene: 2. Germline CDR1 SGHVS, CDR2 FQNEAQ. The CDR3 sequence is CASSLAQGVSYEQYF. The CDR3 DNA sequence: TGTGCCAGCAGCTTAGCCCAGGGGGTCTCCTACGAGCAGTACTTC.

This rearrangement joins TRBV6-6 to TRBJ1-1; D may be TRBD1 (6 bases). Deletions cut 8 bases from V and 0 bases from J, with 16 bases between. Germline-derived CDR1 and CDR2 are MNHNY and SVGAGI (reference sequence). The CDR3 sequence is 15 residues long. The CDR3 is CASAGGQPLNTEAFF. The CDR3 DNA reads as TGTGCCAGCGCCGGGGGGCAACCCCTGAACACTGAAGCTTTCTTT.

The chain combines TRBV5-5 with TRBJ2-7; D gene ambiguous. With 3 bases removed from V and 1 base from J, the gap between germline ends came to 5 bases. The CDR3 is 12 residues long. The germline V gene has CDR1 SGHKS and CDR2 YYEKEE (reference sequence). DNA for the CDR3: TGTGCCAGCAGCTCAATTTCCTACGAGCAGTACTTC. Translating gives CASSSISYEQYF.

The chain carries TRBV6-4 and TRBJ2-1, with TRBD2 matching over 7 bases. Germline V CDR1 and CDR2: MRHNA, SNTAGT. The CDR3 is 20 residues long. Trimming cost V 0 bases and J 0 bases; bases outside gene matches: 14. CDR3 in amino acids: CASSDSRGSGYQVSYNEQFF. In DNA form, the CDR3 reads TGTGCCAGCAGTGACTCGAGGGGTAGCGGGTATCAGGTCTCCTACAATGAGCAGTTCTTC.

This clone was seen more than once but under ten times. The chain is built from TRBV6-5 and TRBJ1-5; D is undetermined. V was clipped by 7 bases and J by 6 bases, with 13 bases between them. The germline V gene has CDR1 MNHEY and CDR2 SVGAGI. The CDR3 is made up of 13 amino acids. CDR3 coding DNA: TGTGCCAGCACTTCAGGTTTATCTCAGCCCCAGCATTTT. Translating it yields CASTSGLSQPQHF.

This clone was counted a few times. The V call is TRBV29-1, the J call TRBJ1-1, with a possible D match to TRBD1 (5 bases). Trimming removed 5 bases from V and 4 bases from J, with 11 bases in between. CDR1 is SQVTM, CDR2 ANQGSEA, per germline. The CDR3 is made up of 12 amino acids. The CDR3 sequence: CSVTGRGTEAFF. CDR3 bases: TGCAGCGTTACGGGGCGGGGCACTGAAGCTTTCTTT.

This clone showed up just once. The chain uses TRBV5-1 and TRBJ1-2, with D unclear. The CDR3 consists of 17 residues. Trimming pared 5 bases from V and 0 bases from J, leaving 20 bases between. Per germline, CDR1 SGHRS and CDR2 YFSETQ. Written as DNA, the CDR3 is TGCGCCAGCAGTTTAAATCGGCCGGGATTCCCTAACTATGGCTACACCTTC. Residues: CASSLNRPGFPNYGYTF. Looking up the rest from reference TRBV5-1 and TRBJ1-2 gives the full variable domain: KAGVTQTPRYLIKTRGQQVTLSCSPISGHRSVSWYQQTPGQGLQFLFEYFSETQRNKGNFPGRFSGRQFSNSRSEMNVSTLELGDSALYLCASSLNRPGFPNYGYTFGSGTRLTVV.

The chain employs TRBV2 and TRBJ1-3; D not resolved. CDR3 length: 15 residues. Trimming took 5 bases from V and 0 from J, leaving 11 bases between them. The V gene's germline CDR1 is SNHLY and CDR2 FYNNEI. CDR3 sequence reads: CASSPLASSGNTIYF. The CDR3 coding sequence is TGTGCCAGCAGTCCCCTCGCGAGCTCTGGAAACACCATATATTTT. Together with reference TRBV2 and TRBJ1-3, the CDR3 gives the full variable domain: EPEVTQTPSHQVTQMGQEVILRCVPISNHLYFYWYRQILGQKVEFLVSFYNNEISEKSEIFDDQFSVERPDGSNFTLKIRSTKLEDSAMYFCASSPLASSGNTIYFGEGSWLTVV.

The genes are TRBV27 and TRBJ2-3; D is possibly TRBD2 (5 bases). The CDR3 length is 12 residues. CDR1 MNHEY and CDR2 SMNVEV come from the germline V gene (reference sequence). V lost 5 bases and J lost 2, with 5 bases in between. The CDR3 reads CASSDYTDTQYF. Here the CDR3 DNA reads TGTGCCAGCAGTGACTACACAGATACGCAGTATTTT.

The rearrangement joins TRBV28 to TRBJ1-2, with D perhaps TRBD1 (6 bases). V lost 11 bases, J lost 2 bases, and 15 bases lay in between. Germline CDR1 MDHEN, CDR2 SYDVKM. The CDR3 is 13 residues long. The CDR3 is CASRTANNYGYTF. The CDR3 DNA reads as TGTGCCTCCCGGACAGCCAACAACTATGGCTACACCTTC.

This clone occurred a few times. V usage is TRBV2 and J usage is TRBJ2-7; TRBD1 matches 9 bases. The CDR3 sequence is 14 residues long. The germline gives CDR1 SNHLY, CDR2 FYNNEI. Trimming took 5 bases from V and 4 from J; bases not matched to a gene: 6. The CDR3 spells CASSITGGRYEQYF. The DNA of the CDR3 is TGTGCCAGCAGTATTACAGGGGGCCGATACGAGCAGTACTTC. The entire variable domain, with the rest obtained from reference TRBV2 and TRBJ2-7, is as follows: EPEVTQTPSHQVTQMGQEVILRCVPISNHLYFYWYRQILGQKVEFLVSFYNNEISEKSEIFDDQFSVERPDGSNFTLKIRSTKLEDSAMYFCASSITGGRYEQYFGPGTRLTVT.

This sequence joins TRBV13 and TRBJ1-5; TRBD1 aligns across 8 bases. CDR1 PRHDT and CDR2 FYEKMQ come from the germline V gene (reference sequence). The junction had 17 bases not matched to a gene; V was cut back by 5 bases and J by 5 bases. This CDR3 region has 18 residues. The CDR3: CASSQGQGARMGHQPQHF. The CDR3 nucleotides read TGTGCCAGCAGCCAAGGACAGGGAGCCCGGATGGGTCATCAGCCCCAGCATTTT.